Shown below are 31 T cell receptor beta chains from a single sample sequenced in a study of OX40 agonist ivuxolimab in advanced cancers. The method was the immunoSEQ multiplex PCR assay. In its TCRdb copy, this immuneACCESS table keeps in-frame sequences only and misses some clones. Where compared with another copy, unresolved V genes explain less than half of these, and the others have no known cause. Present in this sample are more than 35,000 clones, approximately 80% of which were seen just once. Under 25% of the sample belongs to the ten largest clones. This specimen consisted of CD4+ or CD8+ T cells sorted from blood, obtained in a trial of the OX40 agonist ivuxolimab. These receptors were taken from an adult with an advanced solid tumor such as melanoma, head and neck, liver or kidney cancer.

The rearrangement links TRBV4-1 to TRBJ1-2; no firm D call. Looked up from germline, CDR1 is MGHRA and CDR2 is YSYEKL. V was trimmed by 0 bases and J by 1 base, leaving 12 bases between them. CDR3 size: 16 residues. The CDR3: CASSQDPGSYNYGYTF. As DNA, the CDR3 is TGCGCCAGCAGCCAAGATCCAGGATCTTATAACTATGGCTACACCTTC.

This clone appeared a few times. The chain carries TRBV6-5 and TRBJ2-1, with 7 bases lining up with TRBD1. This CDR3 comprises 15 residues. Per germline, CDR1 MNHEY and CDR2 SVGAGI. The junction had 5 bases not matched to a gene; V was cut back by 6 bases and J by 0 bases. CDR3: CASSLQGSSYNEQFF. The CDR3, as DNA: TGTGCCAGCAGCCTACAGGGGAGCTCCTACAATGAGCAGTTCTTC.

The CDR3 DNA sequence: TGTGCCAGCAGTCTCGAGGGACTAGCGGGGGGCCACGAGCAGTACTTC. Encoded protein: CASSLEGLAGGHEQYF. The genes are TRBV28 and TRBJ2-7; 15 bases align to TRBD2. This CDR3 is 16 amino acids long. V lost 5 bases, J lost 5 bases, and 7 bases stayed unmatched. From germline, CDR1 is MDHEN and CDR2 SYDVKM.

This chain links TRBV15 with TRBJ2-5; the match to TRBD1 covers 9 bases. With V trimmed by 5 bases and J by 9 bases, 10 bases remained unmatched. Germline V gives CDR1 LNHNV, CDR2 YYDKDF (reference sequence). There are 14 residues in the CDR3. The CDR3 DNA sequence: TGTGCCACCAGCGCTAGCCGGGACAGGGTGGCCCAGTACTTC. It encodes CATSASRDRVAQYF. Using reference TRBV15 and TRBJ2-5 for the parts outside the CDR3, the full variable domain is DAMVIQNPRYQVTQFGKPVTLSCSQTLNHNVMYWYQQKSSQAPKLLFHYYDKDFNNEADTPDNFQSRRPNTSFCFLDIRSPGLGDTAMYLCATSASRDRVAQYFGPGTRLLVL.

CDR3 coding DNA: TGTGCCAGCAGCGGTTACCAAGAGACCCAGTACTTC. It translates to CASSGYQETQYF. The chain carries TRBV2 and TRBJ2-5; D uncertain. Per germline, CDR1 SNHLY and CDR2 FYNNEI. Trimming left V 6 bases short and J 0 bases short, with 5 bases between. The CDR3 is made up of 12 amino acids.

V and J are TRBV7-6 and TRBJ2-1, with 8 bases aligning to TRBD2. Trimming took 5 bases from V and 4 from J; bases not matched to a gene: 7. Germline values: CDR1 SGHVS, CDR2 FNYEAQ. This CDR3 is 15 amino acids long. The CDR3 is CASSPGTSGYNEQFF. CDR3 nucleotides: TGTGCCAGCAGCCCCGGGACTAGTGGGTACAATGAGCAGTTCTTC.

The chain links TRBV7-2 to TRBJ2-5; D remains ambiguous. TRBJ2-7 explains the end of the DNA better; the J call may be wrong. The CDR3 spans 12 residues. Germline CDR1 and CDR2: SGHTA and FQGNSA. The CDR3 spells CASSPGTYEQYF. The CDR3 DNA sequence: TGTGCCAGCAGCCCCGGCACCTACGAGCAGTACTTC.

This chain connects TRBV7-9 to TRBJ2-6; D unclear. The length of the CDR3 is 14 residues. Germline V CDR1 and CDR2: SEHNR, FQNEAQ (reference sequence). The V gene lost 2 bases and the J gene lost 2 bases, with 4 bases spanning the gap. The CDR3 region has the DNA TGTGCCAGCAGCTTAAGGGCTGGGGCCAACGTCCTGACTTTC. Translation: CASSLRAGANVLTF.

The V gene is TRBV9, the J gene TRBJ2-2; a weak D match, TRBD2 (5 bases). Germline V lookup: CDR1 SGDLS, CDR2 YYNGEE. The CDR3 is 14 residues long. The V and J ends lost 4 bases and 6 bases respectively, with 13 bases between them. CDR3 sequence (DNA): TGTGCCAGCAGCTTGAGGGCCCTCGCCGGGGAGCTGTTTTTT. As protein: CASSLRALAGELFF.

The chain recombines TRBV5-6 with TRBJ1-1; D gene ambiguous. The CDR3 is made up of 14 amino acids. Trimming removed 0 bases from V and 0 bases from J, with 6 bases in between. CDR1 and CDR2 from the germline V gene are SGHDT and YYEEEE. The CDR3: CASSLANMNTEAFF. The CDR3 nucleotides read TGTGCCAGCAGCTTGGCCAACATGAACACTGAAGCTTTCTTT. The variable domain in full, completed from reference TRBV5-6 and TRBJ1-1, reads DAGVTQSPTHLIKTRGQQVTLRCSPKSGHDTVSWYQQALGQGPQFIFQYYEEEERQRGNFPDRFSGHQFPNYSSELNVNALLLGDSALYLCASSLANMNTEAFFGQGTRLTVV.

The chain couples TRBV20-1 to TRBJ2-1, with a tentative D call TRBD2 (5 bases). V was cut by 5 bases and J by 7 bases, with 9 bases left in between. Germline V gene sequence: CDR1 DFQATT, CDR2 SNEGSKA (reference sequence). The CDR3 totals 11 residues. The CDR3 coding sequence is TGCAGTGCTCCACAGCGGAATGAGCAGTTCTTC. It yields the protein CSAPQRNEQFF.

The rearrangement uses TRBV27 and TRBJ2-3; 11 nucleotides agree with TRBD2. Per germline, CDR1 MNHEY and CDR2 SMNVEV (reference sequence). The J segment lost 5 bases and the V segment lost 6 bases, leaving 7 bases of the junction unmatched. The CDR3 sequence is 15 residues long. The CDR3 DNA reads TGTGCCAGCAGCCCACTAGCGGGAGTCGGAGATACGCAGTATTTT. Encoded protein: CASSPLAGVGDTQYF.

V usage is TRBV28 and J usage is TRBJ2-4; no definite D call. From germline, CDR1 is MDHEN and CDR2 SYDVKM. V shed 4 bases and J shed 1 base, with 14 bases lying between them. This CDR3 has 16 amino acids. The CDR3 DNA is TGTGCCAGCAGTTCGATCTGGGGTCGGGCCAAAAACATTCAGTACTTC. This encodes CASSSIWGRAKNIQYF.

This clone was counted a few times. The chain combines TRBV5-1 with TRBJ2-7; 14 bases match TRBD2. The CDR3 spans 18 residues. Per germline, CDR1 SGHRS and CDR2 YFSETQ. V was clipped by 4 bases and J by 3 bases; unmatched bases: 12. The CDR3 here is CASSPGLAGVGINYEQYF. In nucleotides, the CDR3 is TGCGCCAGCAGCCCGGGACTAGCGGGAGTAGGGATAAACTACGAGCAGTACTTC.

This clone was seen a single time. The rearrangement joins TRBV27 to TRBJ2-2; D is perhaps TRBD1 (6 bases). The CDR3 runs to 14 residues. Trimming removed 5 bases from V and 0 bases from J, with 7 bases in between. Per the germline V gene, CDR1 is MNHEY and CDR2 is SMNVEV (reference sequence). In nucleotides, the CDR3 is TGTGCCAGCAGTCGGACAGCGAACACCGGGGAGCTGTTTTTT. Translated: CASSRTANTGELFF.

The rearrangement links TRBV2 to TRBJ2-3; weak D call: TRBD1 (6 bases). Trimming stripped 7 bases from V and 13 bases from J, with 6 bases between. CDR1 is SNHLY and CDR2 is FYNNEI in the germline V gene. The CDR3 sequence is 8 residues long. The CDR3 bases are TGTGCCAGCAAGGGGGAGTATTTT. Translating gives CASKGEYF.

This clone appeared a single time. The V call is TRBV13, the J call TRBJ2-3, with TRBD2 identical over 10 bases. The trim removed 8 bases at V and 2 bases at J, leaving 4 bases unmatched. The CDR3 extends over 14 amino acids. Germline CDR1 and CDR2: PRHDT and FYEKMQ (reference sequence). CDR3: CASHLAGDTDTQYF. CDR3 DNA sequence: TGTGCCAGCCACCTAGCGGGGGACACAGATACGCAGTATTTT. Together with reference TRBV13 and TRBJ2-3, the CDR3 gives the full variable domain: AAGVIQSPRHLIKEKRETATLKCYPIPRHDTVYWYQQGPGQDPQFLISFYEKMQSDKGSIPDRFSAQQFSDYHSELNMSSLELGDSALYFCASHLAGDTDTQYFGPGTRLTVL.

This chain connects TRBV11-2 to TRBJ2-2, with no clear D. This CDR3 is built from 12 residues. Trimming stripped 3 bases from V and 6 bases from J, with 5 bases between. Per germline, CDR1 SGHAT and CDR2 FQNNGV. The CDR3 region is CASSFGAGELFF. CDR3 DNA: TGTGCCAGCAGCTTTGGCGCCGGGGAGCTGTTTTTT.

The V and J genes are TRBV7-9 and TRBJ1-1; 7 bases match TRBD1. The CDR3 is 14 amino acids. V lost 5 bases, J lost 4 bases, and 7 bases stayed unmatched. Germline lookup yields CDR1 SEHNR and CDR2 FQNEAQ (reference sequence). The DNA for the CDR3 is TGTGCCAGCAGCAAGAGTGACAGGGTCACTGAAGCTTTCTTT. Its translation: CASSKSDRVTEAFF.

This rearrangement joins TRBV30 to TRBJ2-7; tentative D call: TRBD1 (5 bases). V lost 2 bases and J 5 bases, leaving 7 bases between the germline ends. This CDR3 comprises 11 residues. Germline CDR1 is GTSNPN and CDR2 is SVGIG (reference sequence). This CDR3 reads CAWSRGDEQYF. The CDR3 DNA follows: TGTGCCTGGAGTAGGGGTGACGAGCAGTACTTC.

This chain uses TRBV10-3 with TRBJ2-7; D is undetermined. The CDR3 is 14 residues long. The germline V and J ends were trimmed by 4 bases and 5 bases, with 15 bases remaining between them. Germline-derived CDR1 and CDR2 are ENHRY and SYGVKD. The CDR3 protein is CAISATGSVDEQYF. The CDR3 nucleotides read TGTGCCATCAGTGCTACCGGGTCTGTTGACGAGCAGTACTTC.

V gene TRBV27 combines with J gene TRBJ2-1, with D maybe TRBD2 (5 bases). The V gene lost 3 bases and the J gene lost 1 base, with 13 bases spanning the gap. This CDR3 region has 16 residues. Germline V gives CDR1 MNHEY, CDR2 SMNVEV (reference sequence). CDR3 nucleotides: TGTGCCAGCAGTTTCCGGGGATTGAGTTCCTACAATGAGCAGTTCTTC. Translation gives CASSFRGLSSYNEQFF.

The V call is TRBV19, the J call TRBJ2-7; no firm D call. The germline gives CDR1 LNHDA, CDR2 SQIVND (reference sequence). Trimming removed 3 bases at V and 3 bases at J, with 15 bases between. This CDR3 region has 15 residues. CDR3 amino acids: CASSISGTTYYEQYF. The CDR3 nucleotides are TGTGCCAGTAGTATCTCAGGAACAACCTACTACGAGCAGTACTTC.

The CDR3, as DNA: TGTGCCAGCAGTGAAGCAGGGGTAATTATGAGCTCCTACAATGAGCAGTTCTTC. This sequence encodes CASSEAGVIMSSYNEQFF. V gene TRBV2 combines with J gene TRBJ2-1; weak D call: TRBD1 (5 bases). CDR3 length equals 18 residues. Per the germline V gene, CDR1 is SNHLY and CDR2 is FYNNEI. With 0 bases removed from V and 0 bases from J, the gap between germline ends came to 15 bases.

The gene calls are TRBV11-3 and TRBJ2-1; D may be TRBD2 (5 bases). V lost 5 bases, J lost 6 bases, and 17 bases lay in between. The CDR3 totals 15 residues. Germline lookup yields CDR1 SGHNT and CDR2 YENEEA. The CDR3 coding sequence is TGTGCCAGCAGCCCCCTGGGGAGTGGGGTCAATGAGCAGTTCTTC. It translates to CASSPLGSGVNEQFF.

The CDR3 nucleotides read TGTGCCAGCAGTTACCAGGACAGATCCTACGAGCAGTACTTC. This translates into CASSYQDRSYEQYF. This chain connects TRBV7-2 to TRBJ2-7, with D perhaps matching TRBD1 (6 bases). The length of the CDR3 is 14 residues. Germline loops: CDR1 SGHTA, CDR2 FQGNSA. V was pared by 6 bases and J by 1 base, with 13 bases between.

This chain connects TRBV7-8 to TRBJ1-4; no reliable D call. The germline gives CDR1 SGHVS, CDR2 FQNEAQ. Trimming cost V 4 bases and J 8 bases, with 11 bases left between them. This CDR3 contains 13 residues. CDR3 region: CASSSGLEEKLFF. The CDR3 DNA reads TGTGCCAGCAGCTCCGGACTGGAGGAAAAACTGTTTTTT.

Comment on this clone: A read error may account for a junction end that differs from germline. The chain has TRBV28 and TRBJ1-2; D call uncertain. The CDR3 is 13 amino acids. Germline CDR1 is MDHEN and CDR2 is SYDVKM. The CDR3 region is CASSLIRLDLPSF. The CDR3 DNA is TGTGCCAGCAGTTTAATCCGGCTAGACCTACCCTCCTTC.

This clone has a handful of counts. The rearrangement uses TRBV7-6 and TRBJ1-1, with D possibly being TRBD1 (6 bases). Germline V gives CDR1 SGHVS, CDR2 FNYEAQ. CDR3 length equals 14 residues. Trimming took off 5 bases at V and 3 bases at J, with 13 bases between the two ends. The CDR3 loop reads CASSPPNRDTEAFF. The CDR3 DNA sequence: TGTGCCAGCAGCCCGCCCAACAGGGACACTGAAGCTTTCTTT.

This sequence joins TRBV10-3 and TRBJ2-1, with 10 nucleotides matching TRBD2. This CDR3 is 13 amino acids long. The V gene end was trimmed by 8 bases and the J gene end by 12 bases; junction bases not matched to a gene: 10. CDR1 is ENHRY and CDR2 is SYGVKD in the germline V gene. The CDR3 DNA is TGTGCCATCGGGGGGACTAGCGCTACGGGGCAGTTCTTC. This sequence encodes CAIGGTSATGQFF.

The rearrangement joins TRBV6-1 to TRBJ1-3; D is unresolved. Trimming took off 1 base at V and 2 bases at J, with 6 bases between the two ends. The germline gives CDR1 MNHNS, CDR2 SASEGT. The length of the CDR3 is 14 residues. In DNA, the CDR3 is TGTGCCAGCAGTGAAGGGTCAACTGGAAACACCATATATTTT. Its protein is CASSEGSTGNTIYF.